This TCR beta chain originates from a study of blood T cell repertoires in COVID-19 (dated by TCRdb to the early 2020s). Context from the whole study: Samples from collaborators originated in the United States, Italy and Spain and spanned both the acute and convalescent phases of COVID-19. Where available, HLA class I and class II types were obtained from metadata supplied by the sample provider rather than from assay-based typing. Nearly every sample came with metadata listing a de-identified subject ID, COVID-19 status, age in years and sex. The prospective study material was composed of cDNA or gDNA derived from T cells, B-cell-depleted T cells, or PBMCs. Deeply sampled blood TCRbeta repertoires from subjects exposed to, actively infected with, or recovered from COVID-19 were included in the dataset. The repertoires were made available in a free public database intended to serve as a resource for research on the immune response to SARS-CoV-2. The samples were drawn from the first 160 participants of the ongoing ImmuneRACE study and from 1,254 subjects provided by 6 global collaborators. Paper-wide results and their limitations: How much clinical and demographic metadata was included differed by source and by participant, and the metadata was provided uncurated.

V ends up 2 bases short and J 2 bases short, with an unmatched junction base count of 3. CDR3 length: 15 amino acids, cysteine to phenylalanine. Here the CDR3 DNA is all that survives: 45 bases in frame from base 1. Sequences SGHNT (CDR1) and YYREEE (CDR2) are obtained from the germline V gene (reference sequence). On this clone itself: Its antigen remains unidentified. No base-level quality is on record; no much larger clone is a single base apart.

TCRbeta CDR3 regions were amplified from genomic DNA using the immunoSEQ Assay, a bias-controlled multiplex PCR. The paper's data handling went like this. Nucleated cell counts per sample were estimated from amplification of reference gene primers within the assay. To quantify the absolute abundance of each unique TCRbeta CDR3 rearrangement, sequence reads were collapsed and filtered. Productive Simpson clonality was computed per sample as the square root of Simpson's diversity index over productive rearrangements. TCRdb stores this immuneACCESS table with in-frame sequences only. Part of the clones is absent; in the studies checked, under half of the shortfall reflects unresolved V genes, and no reason is known for the rest. The D gene and trimming were derived from the DNA, and the V and J assignments and clone size from that table. For this sample there are over 250,000 clones; roughly 85% appear just once. The ten largest clonotypes hold 5.1% of the sample.

Collaborating institutions collected whole blood in K2EDTA tubes following their own protocols. For TCRbeta analysis, collaborators shipped samples in one of three forms: frozen whole blood, isolated PBMCs, or DNA extracted from either of those sample types. The V and J genes are TRBV5-4 and TRBJ2-3; 9 bases in the middle match TRBD2. This receptor was taken from a man aged 45-65 years with active or convalescent COVID-19. The sample was peripheral blood. The CDR3 is CASSFSGRDTDTQYF. The nucleotide sequence is given as TGTGCCAGCAGCTTTAGCGGGAGAGACACAGATACGCAGTATTTT. Supplemented by the reference TRBV5-4 and TRBJ2-3 proteins around the CDR3, the complete variable domain is ETGVTQSPTHLIKTRGQQVTLRCSSQSGHNTVSWYQQALGQGPQFIFQYYREEENGRGNFPPRFSGLQFPNYSSELNVNALELDDSALYLCASSFSGRDTDTQYFGPGTRLTVL.